These 22 T cell receptor beta chains originate from one sample sequenced in a study of cytomegalovirus exposure and HLA in healthy donors. The PCR had 60 Vbeta and 13 Jbeta primers. Measured with immunoSEQ multiplex PCR; TCRdb has only the in-frame clones, and not every one. The sample contains 150,000 to 200,000 clones, around 77% of which appear only once. The sequenced sample consisted of PBMCs. The receptors here all came from a man aged 60 to 75 in good health and CMV-seronegative.

This clone was found once. The chain joins TRBV7-9 to TRBJ1-3; TRBD1 might be the D (6 bases). V was clipped by 5 bases and J by 0 bases, with 14 bases between them. CDR1 SEHNR and CDR2 FQNEAQ come from the germline V gene (reference sequence). The length of the CDR3 is 16 residues. The CDR3 nucleotides are TGTGCCAGCAGCCCTCGACAGGCAAGCTCTGGAAACACCATATATTTT. This sequence encodes CASSPRQASSGNTIYF.

This chain joins TRBV29-1 and TRBJ2-7; D gene uncertain. Looked up from germline, CDR1 is SQVTM and CDR2 is ANQGSEA. V gave up 5 bases and J gave up 2 bases, with 7 bases separating them. CDR3 length: 11 residues. CDR3 loop: CSVTVTYEQYF. CDR3 DNA sequence: TGCAGCGTTACAGTTACCTACGAGCAGTACTTC.

This clone has just a few counts. The chain carries TRBV9 and TRBJ1-5; D gene uncertain. The CDR3 runs to 15 residues. Trimming took off 3 bases at V and 5 bases at J, with 15 bases between the two ends. CDR1 is SGDLS, CDR2 YYNGEE, per germline. The CDR3 DNA sequence: TGTGCCAGCAGCGGCGCGGGGAGTCGGGATCAGCCCCAGCATTTT. Amino acids: CASSGAGSRDQPQHF.

The V call is TRBV18, the J call TRBJ1-2; D ambiguous. V was clipped by 8 bases and J by 0 bases, with 10 bases between them. Germline loops: CDR1 KGHSH, CDR2 LQKENI. The CDR3 is 13 amino acids. The CDR3 bases are TGTGCCAGCCTTGACAAGACTAACTATGGCTACACCTTC. Translating gives CASLDKTNYGYTF.

The chain joins TRBV13 to TRBJ1-2; 8 bases line up with TRBD1. CDR1 is PRHDT and CDR2 is FYEKMQ in the germline V gene (reference sequence). J gave up 6 bases and V 5 bases, and 8 bases lay outside the gene matches. CDR3 length: 14 residues. This CDR3 reads CASSQAGGGNGYTF. Here the CDR3 DNA reads TGTGCCAGCAGCCAGGCAGGGGGCGGTAATGGCTACACCTTC.

This clone was seen only once. A junction boundary mismatches the germline segment, possibly from a read error. The J gene is TRBJ1-2, the V gene TRBV6-1, with D uncertain. Germline-derived CDR1 and CDR2 are MNHNS and SASEGT. The CDR3 spans 14 residues. The CDR3: CASSPASVGYGYPF. The CDR3 region has the DNA TGTGCCAGCAGCCCCGCCAGTGTGGGCTATGGCTACCCCTTC.

The chain carries TRBV5-1 and TRBJ2-3; 7 bases agree with TRBD2. The CDR3 extends over 18 amino acids. Unmatched junction bases numbered 12, after V lost 0 bases and J lost 2 bases. Germline V gene sequence: CDR1 SGHRS, CDR2 YFSETQ. CDR3 DNA sequence: TGCGCCAGCAGCTTGGCCAACGGGTGGGGGGGTGCCACAGATACGCAGTATTTT. Residues: CASSLANGWGGATDTQYF.

In its sample, this clone was seen a few times. The chain has TRBV19 and TRBJ2-7; 11 positions agree with TRBD2. The germline gives CDR1 LNHDA, CDR2 SQIVND (reference sequence). V gave up 5 bases and J gave up 7 bases; unmatched junction bases: 13. The CDR3 covers 16 residues. The CDR3 DNA follows: TGTGCCAGTAGTTTCCTAGCGGGAGGTCTAGGCCGGGAGCAGTACTTC. Translation gives CASSFLAGGLGREQYF. Full variable domain (rest looked up from reference TRBV19 and TRBJ2-7): DGGITQSPKYLFRKEGQNVTLSCEQNLNHDAMYWYRQDPGQGLRLIYYSQIVNDFQKGDIAEGYSVSREKKESFPLTVTSAQKNPTAFYLCASSFLAGGLGREQYFGPGTRLTVT.

This rearrangement joins TRBV5-4 to TRBJ1-1, with 7 nucleotides matching TRBD1. The germline gives CDR1 SGHNT, CDR2 YYREEE (reference sequence). V was pared by 9 bases and J by 1 base, with 6 bases of the junction left unmatched. The CDR3 is 13 residues long. The CDR3 DNA is TGTGCCACCGGGGACAGTGCGAACACTGAAGCTTTCTTT. It specifies CATGDSANTEAFF.

The chain combines TRBV7-7 with TRBJ2-5; TRBD2 aligns across 14 bases. Germline loops: CDR1 SSHAT, CDR2 FNYEAQ (reference sequence). This CDR3 has 16 amino acids. The V gene end was trimmed by 4 bases and the J gene end by 2 bases; junction bases not matched to a gene: 3. In nucleotides, the CDR3 is TGTGCCAGCAGCTCACGACTAGCGGGAGGGCAAGAGACCCAGTACTTC. Translated: CASSSRLAGGQETQYF. The full variable domain, its missing parts supplied by reference TRBV7-7 and TRBJ2-5, is GAGVSQSPRYKVTKRGQDVTLRCDPISSHATLYWYQQALGQGPEFLTYFNYEAQPDKSGLPSDRFSAERPEGSISTLTIQRTEQRDSAMYRCASSSRLAGGQETQYFGPGTRLLVL.

This rearrangement joins TRBV2 to TRBJ2-2; 8 nucleotides match TRBD1. Germline lookup yields CDR1 SNHLY and CDR2 FYNNEI. This CDR3 comprises 15 residues. V lost 0 bases to trimming and J lost 4 bases; unmatched junction nucleotides: 1. The CDR3, as DNA: TGTGCCAGCAGTGAAGCCAGGGGGCCCACCGGGGAGCTGTTTTTT. This codes for CASSEARGPTGELFF.

The gene calls are TRBV7-9 and TRBJ2-3; 11 bases map to TRBD2. The V gene end was trimmed by 5 bases and the J gene end by 4 bases; junction bases not matched to a gene: 11. The V gene's germline CDR1 is SEHNR and CDR2 FQNEAQ (reference sequence). The CDR3 length is 17 residues. The CDR3 sequence: CASSDPTSGNVPDTQYF. The CDR3 nucleotides read TGTGCCAGCAGCGATCCGACTAGCGGGAACGTCCCAGATACGCAGTATTTT.

The V call is TRBV11-2, the J call TRBJ1-1, with D hard to call. CDR3 length equals 13 residues. Trimming shortened V by 4 bases and J by 1 base, and 7 bases separated the two germline ends. Germline assignment: CDR1 SGHAT and CDR2 FQNNGV. This CDR3 is CASSSVENTEAFF. The CDR3 coding sequence is TGTGCCAGCAGCTCGGTAGAGAACACTGAAGCTTTCTTT.

The rearrangement joins TRBV29-1 to TRBJ2-7; perhaps TRBD1 as D (6 bases). The CDR3 totals 15 residues. The V gene's germline CDR1 is SQVTM and CDR2 ANQGSEA. The V end was cut by 4 bases, the J end by 4 bases, with 20 bases between. The CDR3 loop reads CSVGGVPGAEYEQYF. The DNA for the CDR3 is TGCAGCGTTGGAGGGGTTCCAGGGGCCGAGTACGAGCAGTACTTC.

A remark on this clone: The sample carries other DNA sequences with the same CDR3. The chain carries TRBV15 and TRBJ1-3; D perhaps matches TRBD1 (6 bases). CDR3 length equals 15 residues. Germline V gene data show CDR1 as LNHNV and CDR2 as YYDKDF (reference sequence). The V end lost 0 bases, the J end lost 4 bases, and 10 bases lay between the germline ends. The CDR3 is CATSRDPGAGNTIYF. The DNA for the CDR3 is TGTGCCACCAGCAGAGATCCAGGGGCCGGAAACACCATATATTTT.

The sample holds a few counts of this clone. This chain joins TRBV28 and TRBJ2-1; 7 nucleotides match TRBD2. V lost 11 bases, J lost 4 bases, and 11 bases stayed unmatched. The CDR3 is 14 residues long. Germline assignment: CDR1 MDHEN and CDR2 SYDVKM. The CDR3 DNA sequence: TGTGCCGGGGGACTACCTCCGGTTTACAATGAGCAGTTCTTC. Protein sequence: CAGGLPPVYNEQFF.

The chain uses TRBV11-3 and TRBJ2-5, with 13 nucleotides matching TRBD2. V dropped 5 bases and J dropped 5; count of bases not matched to a gene: 8. The CDR3 is 16 amino acids. CDR1 SGHNT and CDR2 YENEEA come from the germline V gene. The CDR3 nucleotides are TGTGCCAGCAGCCAGGGACTAGCGGGGCCTTTGGAGACCCAGTACTTC. Protein sequence: CASSQGLAGPLETQYF.

The chain combines TRBV6-4 with TRBJ2-5, with 7 bases that match TRBD1. The CDR3 is 15 amino acids. With V trimmed by 6 bases and J by 5 bases, 12 bases remained unmatched. Germline lookup yields CDR1 MRHNA and CDR2 SNTAGT. The CDR3 sequence: CASSPYEGAKETQYF. In DNA, the CDR3 is TGTGCCAGCAGCCCATACGAGGGGGCGAAGGAGACCCAGTACTTC.

This chain links TRBV7-3 with TRBJ2-3, with 9 bases matching TRBD1. CDR1 is SGHTA, CDR2 FQGTGA, per germline. V dropped 5 bases and J dropped 5; count of bases not matched to a gene: 14. This CDR3 spans 17 amino acids. The CDR3 sequence is CASSTPGTGPGGDTQYF. CDR3 in DNA: TGTGCCAGCAGCACCCCCGGGACAGGGCCTGGTGGAGATACGCAGTATTTT.

This clone showed up just a few times. V and J are TRBV4-1 and TRBJ2-3, with D tentatively TRBD1 (6 bases). Between the trimmed V and J ends, which lost 0 bases and 3 bases, there was a span of 10 bases. The length of the CDR3 is 15 residues. From germline, CDR1 is MGHRA and CDR2 YSYEKL. CDR3 amino acids: CASSQEGRGTDTQYF. The CDR3 DNA follows: TGCGCCAGCAGCCAAGAAGGCAGGGGAACAGATACGCAGTATTTT.

The chain couples TRBV27 to TRBJ2-2; D possibly corresponds to TRBD1 (6 bases). In germline, CDR1 is MNHEY, CDR2 SMNVEV (reference sequence). The CDR3 runs 15 residues. Trimming pared 5 bases from V and 6 bases from J, leaving 16 bases between. The CDR3 nucleotides are TGTGCCAGCAGTACCGGGACAACAGGTCCCGGGGAGCTGTTTTTT. It yields the protein CASSTGTTGPGELFF.

The genes are TRBV19 and TRBJ1-1, with D uncertain. Germline-derived CDR1 and CDR2 are LNHDA and SQIVND (reference sequence). Deletions cut 3 bases from V and 1 base from J, with 9 bases between. The CDR3 has 14 amino acids. The CDR3 loop reads CASSIQATNTEAFF. The CDR3 region has the DNA TGTGCCAGTAGTATCCAGGCCACGAACACTGAAGCTTTCTTT.